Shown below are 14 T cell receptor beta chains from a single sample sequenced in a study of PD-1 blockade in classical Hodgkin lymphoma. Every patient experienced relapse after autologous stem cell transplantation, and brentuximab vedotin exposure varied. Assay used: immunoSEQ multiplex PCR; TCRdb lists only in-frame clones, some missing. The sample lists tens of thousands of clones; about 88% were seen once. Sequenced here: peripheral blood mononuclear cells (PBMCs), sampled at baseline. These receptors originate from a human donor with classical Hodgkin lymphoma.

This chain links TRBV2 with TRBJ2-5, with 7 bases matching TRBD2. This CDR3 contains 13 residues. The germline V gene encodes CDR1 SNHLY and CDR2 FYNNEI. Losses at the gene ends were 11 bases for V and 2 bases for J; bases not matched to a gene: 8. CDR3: CAAAGQRQETQYF. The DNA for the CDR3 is TGTGCCGCAGCGGGGCAGCGACAAGAGACCCAGTACTTC.

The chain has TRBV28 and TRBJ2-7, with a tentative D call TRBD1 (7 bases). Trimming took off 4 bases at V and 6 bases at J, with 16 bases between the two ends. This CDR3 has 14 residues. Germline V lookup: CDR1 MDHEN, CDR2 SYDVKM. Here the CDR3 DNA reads TGTGCCAGCAGTTCATACGGACAGGAGGGCGAGCAGTACTTC. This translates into CASSSYGQEGEQYF.

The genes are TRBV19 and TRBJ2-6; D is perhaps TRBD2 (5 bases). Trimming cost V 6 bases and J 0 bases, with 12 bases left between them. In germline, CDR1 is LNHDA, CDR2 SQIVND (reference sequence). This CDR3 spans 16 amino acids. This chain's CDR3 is CASSYKGSSGANVLTF. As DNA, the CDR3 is TGTGCCAGTAGCTATAAAGGGAGCTCTGGGGCCAACGTCCTGACTTTC.

In DNA form, the CDR3 reads TGTGCCAGCAGCTTAATGGGGGTGGACCACTATGGCTACACCTTC. Translating gives CASSLMGVDHYGYTF. The rearrangement links TRBV7-2 to TRBJ1-2; TRBD1 might be the D (5 bases). The CDR3 extends over 15 amino acids. Germline lookup yields CDR1 SGHTA and CDR2 FQGNSA. Trimming took 2 bases from V and 3 from J, leaving 13 bases between them.

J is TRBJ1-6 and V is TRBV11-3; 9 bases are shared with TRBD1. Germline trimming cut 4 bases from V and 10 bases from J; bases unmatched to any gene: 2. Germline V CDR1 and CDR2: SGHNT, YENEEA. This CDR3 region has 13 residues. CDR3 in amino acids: CASSSDRGSPLHF. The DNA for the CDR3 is TGTGCCAGCAGCTCGGACAGGGGCTCACCCCTCCACTTT.

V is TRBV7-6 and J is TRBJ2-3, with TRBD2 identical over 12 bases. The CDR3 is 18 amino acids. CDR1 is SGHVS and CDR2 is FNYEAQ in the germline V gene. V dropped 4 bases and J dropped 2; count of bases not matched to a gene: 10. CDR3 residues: CASSSSSGGETLTDTQYF. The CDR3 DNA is TGTGCCAGCAGCTCCTCTAGCGGGGGGGAAACCCTCACAGATACGCAGTATTTT.

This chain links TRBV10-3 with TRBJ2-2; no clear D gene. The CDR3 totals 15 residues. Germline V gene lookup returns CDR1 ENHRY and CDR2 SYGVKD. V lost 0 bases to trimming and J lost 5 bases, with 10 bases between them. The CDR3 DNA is TGTGCCATCAGTGAGTCGAACGCCCGAACCGGGGAGCTGTTTTTT. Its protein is CAISESNARTGELFF.

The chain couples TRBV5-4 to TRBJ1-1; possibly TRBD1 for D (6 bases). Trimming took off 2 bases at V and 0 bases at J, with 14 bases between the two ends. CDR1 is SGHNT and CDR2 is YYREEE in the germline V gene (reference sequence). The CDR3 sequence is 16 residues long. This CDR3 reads CASSFGQNDLNTEAFF. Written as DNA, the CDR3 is TGTGCCAGCAGCTTTGGACAGAACGACTTGAACACTGAAGCTTTCTTT.

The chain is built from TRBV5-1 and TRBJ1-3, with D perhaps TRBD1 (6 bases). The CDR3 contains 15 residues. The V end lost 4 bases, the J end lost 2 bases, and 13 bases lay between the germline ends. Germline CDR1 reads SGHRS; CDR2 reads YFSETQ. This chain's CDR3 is CASSPGRGTGNTIYF. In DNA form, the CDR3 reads TGCGCCAGCAGCCCCGGCAGGGGAACTGGAAACACCATATATTTT. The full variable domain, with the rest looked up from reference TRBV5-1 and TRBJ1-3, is KAGVTQTPRYLIKTRGQQVTLSCSPISGHRSVSWYQQTPGQGLQFLFEYFSETQRNKGNFPGRFSGRQFSNSRSEMNVSTLELGDSALYLCASSPGRGTGNTIYFGEGSWLTVV.

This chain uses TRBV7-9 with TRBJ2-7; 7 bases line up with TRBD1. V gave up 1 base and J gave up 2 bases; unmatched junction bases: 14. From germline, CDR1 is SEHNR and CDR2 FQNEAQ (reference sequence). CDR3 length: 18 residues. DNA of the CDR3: TGTGCCAGCAGCTTAGTCTTTGGGACGGGACAGCGAACCTACGAGCAGTACTTC. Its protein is CASSLVFGTGQRTYEQYF.

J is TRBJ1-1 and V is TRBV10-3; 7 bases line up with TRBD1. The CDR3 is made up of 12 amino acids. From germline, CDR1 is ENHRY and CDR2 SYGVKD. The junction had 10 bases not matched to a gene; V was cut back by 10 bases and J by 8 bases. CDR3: CATGTARNEAFF. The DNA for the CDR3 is TGTGCCACCGGGACAGCGCGAAACGAAGCTTTCTTT.

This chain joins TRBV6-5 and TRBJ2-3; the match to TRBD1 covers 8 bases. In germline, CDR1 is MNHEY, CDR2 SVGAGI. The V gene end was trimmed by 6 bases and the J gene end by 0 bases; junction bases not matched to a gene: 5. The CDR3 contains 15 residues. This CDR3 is CASRTQGASTDTQYF. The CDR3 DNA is TGTGCCAGCAGGACCCAGGGGGCTAGCACAGATACGCAGTATTTT.

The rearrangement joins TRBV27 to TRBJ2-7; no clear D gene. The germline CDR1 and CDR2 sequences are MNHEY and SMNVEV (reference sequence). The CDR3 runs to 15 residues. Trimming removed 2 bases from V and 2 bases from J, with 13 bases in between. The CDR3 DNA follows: TGTGCCAGCAGTTTAAGGAGCCTTACGGCCTACGAGCAGTACTTC. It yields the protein CASSLRSLTAYEQYF.

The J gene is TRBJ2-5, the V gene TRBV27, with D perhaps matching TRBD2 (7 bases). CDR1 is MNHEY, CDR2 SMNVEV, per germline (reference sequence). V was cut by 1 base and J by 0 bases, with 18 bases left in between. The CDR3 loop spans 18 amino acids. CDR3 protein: CASSLFPPAGDNQETQYF. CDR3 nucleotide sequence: TGTGCCAGCAGTTTATTCCCCCCCGCGGGGGACAACCAAGAGACCCAGTACTTC.